What follows describes a single T cell receptor (beta chain). Its antigen is not identified. J gave up 1 base and V 8 bases, and 15 bases lay outside the gene matches. Looked up from germline, CDR1 is MNHEY and CDR2 is SVGEGT. The CDR3 loop spans 19 amino acids. This record comes from a study of molecular identifiers for immune sequencing clone quantification. Overall study results and limits: Clones that exceeded 20 RNA copies held over 99% of effector molecules, yet under 1% in naive cells.

TCRdb recomputed calls from the PCR reads with MiXCR, one row per CDR3 protein. The table lists under 600,000 distinct CDR3 sequences, about 20% of them singletons, with roughly 0.81% in the top ten. Sorted cells numbering roughly 19,000 to 1,000,000, with 10%, 30% or 50% RNA, yielded the naive CD8 libraries. Naive CD8 T cells were sorted as CD8+CD4-CCR7+CD45RA+. The sequenced sample was naive CD8+ T cells from blood, with Jurkat cell RNA spiked in. The subset: FACS-sorted CD8+CD4-CCR7+CD45RA+ naive T cells. The chain is built from TRBV6-2 or TRBV6-3 and TRBJ2-2, with 11 bases identical to TRBD2. The receptor's source is a human donor in good health. Some libraries in this study had Jurkat cell RNA spiked in. The CDR3 is CASAYPGLADWGNTGELFF. The CDR3 DNA is TGTGCCAGCGCGTACCCGGGACTAGCGGACTGGGGGAACACCGGGGAGCTGTTTTTT.